This TCR beta chain appears in the sequencing data of a study of T cell responses to AZD1222 COVID-19 vaccine. Worth noting for this clone: Its target is unknown.

TCRdb keeps only in-frame clones here, not all; method: immunoSEQ multiplex PCR. The table records 100,000 to 150,000 clones, around 89% of them present only once. Findings of the study overall: Only 5 to 7 AZD1222 recipients tested seropositive at baseline. In the spike-specific TCR repertoire, nearly half reportedly target unmutated variant regions.

The sequencing used peripheral blood, collected on day 0 of MenACWY control vaccination. This clonotype originated in an adult in good health.

CDR3 sequence: CASSEARVGSPLHF. The CDR3 DNA is TGTGCCAGCAGTGAAGCCAGGGTTGGTTCACCCCTCCACTTT. The chain uses TRBV6-1 and TRBJ1-6, with D possibly matching TRBD1 (5 bases). The germline V gene has CDR1 MNHNS and CDR2 SASEGT. The ends were cut back, 0 bases at V and 9 bases at J, with 9 bases in the middle. The CDR3 is 14 residues long.